Listed here are 28 T cell receptor beta chains from one sample, sequenced in a study of blood T cell repertoires in COVID-19. Assay: immunoSEQ multiplex PCR; the TCRdb copy retains only in-frame clones and omits some. The sample contains about 160,000 clones, 60% to 80% of which appear only once. Specimen: peripheral blood. Every receptor here comes from a man between 65 and 85 years old with acute or convalescent COVID-19.

The chain employs TRBV6-2 or TRBV6-3 and TRBJ1-1; unclear D gene. V was pared by 2 bases and J by 2 bases, with 9 bases between. Germline V gene lookup returns CDR1 MNHEY and CDR2 SVGEGT. This CDR3 spans 14 amino acids. CDR3 DNA sequence: TGTGCCAGCAGTTACGCCAGACTTAACACTGAAGCTTTCTTT. Translated, it gives CASSYARLNTEAFF.

The chain links TRBV5-1 to TRBJ2-5; D gene uncertain. CDR1 and CDR2 from the germline V gene are SGHRS and YFSETQ. V dropped 1 base and J dropped 4 bases, with 8 bases sitting between them. This CDR3 spans 13 amino acids. CDR3 residues: CASSLIPGETQYF. The CDR3 DNA sequence: TGCGCCAGCAGCTTGATTCCGGGAGAGACCCAGTACTTC.

Only a few counts were recorded for this clone. The genes are TRBV6-5 and TRBJ2-7; possible D gene TRBD1, 6 bases. The CDR3 totals 15 residues. Trimming removed 2 bases at V and 4 bases at J, with 15 bases between. CDR1 is MNHEY and CDR2 is SVGAGI in the germline V gene. CDR3 DNA sequence: TGTGCCAGCAGTTACAGGGGTAAGGGGGTTTACGAGCAGTACTTC. Protein: CASSYRGKGVYEQYF.

This clone was observed many times. This chain links TRBV10-2 with TRBJ2-3; D gene unclear. The CDR3 sequence is 12 residues long. Trimming took 6 bases from V and 0 from J, leaving 4 bases between them. Germline V CDR1 and CDR2: WSHSY, SAAADI. CDR3 sequence: CASRTSTDTQYF. In DNA, the CDR3 is TGCGCCAGCAGAACTAGCACAGATACGCAGTATTTT.

This chain joins TRBV28 and TRBJ1-4; 8 nucleotides align to TRBD1. V lost 7 bases, J lost 11 bases, and 12 bases stayed unmatched. Germline-derived CDR1 and CDR2 are MDHEN and SYDVKM. CDR3 length equals 14 residues. CDR3 sequence (DNA): TGTGCCAGCACCCGGGGACAGGTGCCTGGGAAACTGTTTTTT. Protein: CASTRGQVPGKLFF.

This clone has a handful of counts. This chain links TRBV11-2 with TRBJ2-1, with D maybe TRBD1 (6 bases). Germline CDR1 SGHAT, CDR2 FQNNGV. The CDR3 spans 12 residues. V gave up 3 bases and J gave up 12 bases, with 12 bases separating them. The CDR3, as DNA: TGTGCCAGCAGCTTTATTGGGGGCGTGCAGTTCTTC. Protein: CASSFIGGVQFF.

The chain recombines TRBV25-1 with TRBJ1-6; D might be TRBD1 (6 bases). V was trimmed by 7 bases and J by 5 bases, leaving 12 bases between them. The CDR3 loop spans 14 amino acids. Germline V gene sequence: CDR1 MGHDK, CDR2 SYGVNS. The CDR3 spells CASTRGGDNSPLHF. The CDR3 DNA sequence: TGTGCCAGCACCAGGGGAGGGGATAATTCACCCCTCCACTTT.

The chain is built from TRBV15 and TRBJ2-2; TRBD2 agrees at 7 bases. This CDR3 has 16 amino acids. The ends lost 1 base at V and 4 bases at J; junction bases unmatched: 6. In germline, CDR1 is LNHNV, CDR2 YYDKDF (reference sequence). In nucleotides, the CDR3 is TGTGCCACCAGCAGAGGGGACTACCGAATCACCGGGGAGCTGTTTTTT. The encoded protein is CATSRGDYRITGELFF.

The rearrangement uses TRBV5-1 and TRBJ2-3; D ambiguous. The CDR3 covers 15 residues. The germline V gene has CDR1 SGHRS and CDR2 YFSETQ. The ends were cut back, 0 bases at V and 2 bases at J, with 10 bases in the middle. The CDR3 sequence is CASSLGAGPTDTQYF. DNA for the CDR3: TGCGCCAGCAGCTTGGGGGCAGGCCCCACAGATACGCAGTATTTT.

This chain links TRBV2 with TRBJ2-6; no reliable D call. Per germline, CDR1 SNHLY and CDR2 FYNNEI. CDR3 length: 15 amino acids. Trimming pared 5 bases from V and 0 bases from J, leaving 8 bases between. The CDR3 region is CASSPIFSGANVLTF. The CDR3, as DNA: TGTGCCAGCAGTCCCATTTTCTCTGGGGCCAACGTCCTGACTTTC.

The V gene is TRBV20-1, the J gene TRBJ1-3; no definite D call. The germline V and J ends were trimmed by 3 bases and 1 base, with 10 bases remaining between them. Germline V gene sequence: CDR1 DFQATT, CDR2 SNEGSKA (reference sequence). This CDR3 has 14 amino acids. This CDR3 reads CSASYGGSGNTIYF. CDR3 in DNA: TGCAGTGCTAGTTATGGAGGTTCTGGAAACACCATATATTTT.

The CDR3 is CASSSGQGANSNQPQHF. CDR3 sequence (DNA): TGTGCCAGCAGCTCGGGACAGGGCGCTAATAGCAATCAGCCCCAGCATTTT. This chain uses TRBV5-6 with TRBJ1-5, with 9 positions matching TRBD1. Germline loops: CDR1 SGHDT, CDR2 YYEEEE. Germline trimming cut 3 bases from V and 0 bases from J; bases unmatched to any gene: 7. The CDR3 consists of 17 residues.

The J gene is TRBJ2-3, the V gene TRBV5-8, with no clear D. The V end lost 0 bases, the J end lost 1 base, and 9 bases lay between the germline ends. The CDR3 runs 15 residues. Per germline, CDR1 SGHTS and CDR2 YDEGEE. The CDR3 coding sequence is TGTGCCAGCAGCTTGGGGTCAGTGGGCACAGATACGCAGTATTTT. This translates into CASSLGSVGTDTQYF. Full variable domain (rest looked up from reference TRBV5-8 and TRBJ2-3): EAGVTQSPTHLIKTRGQQATLRCSPISGHTSVYWYQQALGLGLQFLLWYDEGEERNRGNFPPRFSGRQFPNYSSELNVNALELEDSALYLCASSLGSVGTDTQYFGPGTRLTVL.

In its sample, this clone was seen once. This chain uses TRBV2 with TRBJ1-5; 7 nucleotides align to TRBD1. With V trimmed by 6 bases and J by 3 bases, 5 bases remained unmatched. The CDR3 sequence is 14 residues long. CDR1 and CDR2 (germline): SNHLY, FYNNEI. The chain's CDR3 is CASRGTAINQPQHF. The CDR3 bases are TGTGCCAGCAGGGGGACAGCGATCAATCAGCCCCAGCATTTT.

V usage is TRBV6-1 and J usage is TRBJ2-1; 7 bases align to TRBD2. The junction had 7 bases not matched to a gene; V was cut back by 3 bases and J by 8 bases. CDR1 is MNHNS, CDR2 SASEGT, per germline. The CDR3 is made up of 14 amino acids. The CDR3 loop reads CASSDSGAVDEQFF. The CDR3 DNA is TGTGCCAGCAGTGACAGCGGGGCGGTAGATGAGCAGTTCTTC.

This clone showed up many times. This chain uses TRBV19 with TRBJ2-7; 7 positions match TRBD2. After removal of 5 bases from V and 0 bases from J, the junction contained 7 bases not matched to a gene. The CDR3 is made up of 15 amino acids. CDR1 LNHDA and CDR2 SQIVND come from the germline V gene (reference sequence). This CDR3 reads CASSRDYQSSYEQYF. The CDR3, as DNA: TGTGCCAGTAGTCGGGACTATCAGAGCTCCTACGAGCAGTACTTC.

The table lists this clone with a few counts. This rearrangement joins TRBV11-2 to TRBJ2-1, with 7 bases fitting TRBD2. The CDR3 consists of 17 residues. The V gene end was trimmed by 0 bases and the J gene end by 7 bases; junction bases not matched to a gene: 12. Per germline, CDR1 SGHAT and CDR2 FQNNGV. The CDR3 bases are TGTGCCAGCAGCTTAGATCCCGGTGGGAGGGCCGGGAATGAGCAGTTCTTC. Translated, it gives CASSLDPGGRAGNEQFF.

The V call is TRBV19, the J call TRBJ1-3, with unresolved D. The CDR3 has 14 residues. Germline CDR1 reads LNHDA; CDR2 reads SQIVND (reference sequence). V lost 8 bases to trimming and J lost 6 bases, with 17 bases between them. For the CDR3, the DNA is TGTGCCAGTGCCCTAGATCCACTGTTAAACACCATATATTTT. This sequence encodes CASALDPLLNTIYF.

The J gene is TRBJ2-7, the V gene TRBV11-3; D is possibly TRBD1 (6 bases). The V end was cut by 1 base, the J end by 7 bases, with 11 bases between. This CDR3 spans 13 amino acids. Germline V gene sequence: CDR1 SGHNT, CDR2 YENEEA. The CDR3 spells CASSLAGTLEQYF. CDR3 DNA: TGTGCCAGCAGCTTAGCCGGGACACTAGAGCAGTACTTC.

The genes are TRBV6-6 and TRBJ2-3, with D perhaps matching TRBD2 (5 bases). Trimming stripped 2 bases from V and 2 bases from J, with 11 bases between. Germline loops: CDR1 MNHNY, CDR2 SVGAGI (reference sequence). CDR3 size: 15 residues. In nucleotides, the CDR3 is TGTGCCAGCAGTTACGGAGGATTCCCCACAGATACGCAGTATTTT. This translates into CASSYGGFPTDTQYF.

The CDR3 protein is CASGTQQDYGYTF. The CDR3 region has the DNA TGTGCCAGCGGAACACAGCAGGATTATGGCTACACCTTC. V usage is TRBV3-1 (or the pseudogene TRBV3-2) and J usage is TRBJ1-2, with no clear D. CDR1 and CDR2 from the germline V gene are LGHDT and YNNKEL (reference sequence). The CDR3 length is 13 residues. V shed 8 bases and J shed 5 bases, with 15 bases lying between them.

There are a few counts of this clone. The chain links TRBV30 to TRBJ1-1, with D maybe TRBD1 (6 bases). From germline, CDR1 is GTSNPN and CDR2 SVGIG (reference sequence). V dropped 2 bases and J dropped 7 bases, with 11 bases sitting between them. CDR3 length: 12 amino acids. CDR3 residues: CAWSLRTVEAFF. The CDR3 nucleotides read TGTGCCTGGAGTTTGCGGACAGTTGAAGCTTTCTTT.

The chain uses TRBV5-1 and TRBJ2-5, with 7 bases that match TRBD1. The CDR3 spans 14 residues. With 3 bases clipped from V and 2 bases from J, the junction kept 4 bases outside the gene matches. Germline assignment: CDR1 SGHRS and CDR2 YFSETQ. The CDR3: CASSSGQVQETQYF. Written as DNA, the CDR3 is TGCGCCAGCAGCTCCGGACAGGTACAAGAGACCCAGTACTTC.

This clone has a handful of counts. The V gene is TRBV28, the J gene TRBJ1-5; D is possibly TRBD1 (6 bases). This CDR3 has 14 amino acids. Germline lookup yields CDR1 MDHEN and CDR2 SYDVKM. V was trimmed by 5 bases and J by 6 bases, leaving 14 bases between them. In nucleotides, the CDR3 is TGTGCCAGCAGTCCGACAGGTCTGCGTCAGCCCCAGCATTTT. Its translation is CASSPTGLRQPQHF.

The chain combines TRBV6-5 with TRBJ1-2, with no clear D. V was shortened by 0 bases and J by 5 bases, with 7 bases between the two germline ends. The germline V gene encodes CDR1 MNHEY and CDR2 SVGAGI. There are 13 residues in the CDR3. DNA for the CDR3: TGTGCCAGCAGTTACTCGAACGGTTATGGCTACACCTTC. Translating gives CASSYSNGYGYTF.

This clone was observed a few times. This sequence joins TRBV5-6 and TRBJ2-7; no clear D gene. This CDR3 is 13 amino acids long. Trimming took 0 bases from V and 6 from J, leaving 10 bases between them. Germline CDR1 is SGHDT and CDR2 is YYEEEE. Here the CDR3 DNA reads TGTGCCAGCAGCTTGGGGTTCCCCGGCGAGCAGTACTTC. This sequence encodes CASSLGFPGEQYF.

The rearrangement links TRBV12-3 or TRBV12-4 to TRBJ2-1; 7 bases match TRBD2. V gave up 7 bases and J gave up 7 bases; unmatched junction bases: 4. The CDR3 length is 12 residues. The CDR3 loop reads CASTTGGNEQFF. The CDR3 nucleotides read TGTGCCAGCACAACGGGGGGAAATGAGCAGTTCTTC.

This clone showed up just once. The chain employs TRBV15 and TRBJ1-6; 9 bases agree with TRBD1. The CDR3 spans 19 residues. The V gene end was trimmed by 1 base and the J gene end by 0 bases; junction bases not matched to a gene: 7. Germline-derived CDR1 and CDR2 are LNHNV and YYDKDF (reference sequence). In nucleotides, the CDR3 is TGTGCCACCAGCAGAGTACAGGGGGCCCGGAGCTCCTATAATTCACCCCTCCACTTT. Its translation: CATSRVQGARSSYNSPLHF. Drawing the rest from reference TRBV15 and TRBJ1-6, the complete variable domain is DAMVIQNPRYQVTQFGKPVTLSCSQTLNHNVMYWYQQKSSQAPKLLFHYYDKDFNNEADTPDNFQSRRPNTSFCFLDIRSPGLGDTAMYLCATSRVQGARSSYNSPLHFGNGTRLTVT.